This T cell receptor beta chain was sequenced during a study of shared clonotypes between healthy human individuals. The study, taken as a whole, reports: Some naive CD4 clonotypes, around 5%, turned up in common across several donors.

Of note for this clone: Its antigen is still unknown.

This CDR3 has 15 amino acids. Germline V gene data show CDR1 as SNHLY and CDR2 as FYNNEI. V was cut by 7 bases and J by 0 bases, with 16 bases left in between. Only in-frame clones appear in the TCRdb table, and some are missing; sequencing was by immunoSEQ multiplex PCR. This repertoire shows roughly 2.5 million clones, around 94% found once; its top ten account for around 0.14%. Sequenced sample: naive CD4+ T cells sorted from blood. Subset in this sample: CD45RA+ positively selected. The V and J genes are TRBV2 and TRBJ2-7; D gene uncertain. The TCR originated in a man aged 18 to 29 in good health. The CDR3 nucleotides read TGTGCCAGCACCCAGGTGGACGCGGCCTCCTACGAGCAGTACTTC. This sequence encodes CASTQVDAASYEQYF.